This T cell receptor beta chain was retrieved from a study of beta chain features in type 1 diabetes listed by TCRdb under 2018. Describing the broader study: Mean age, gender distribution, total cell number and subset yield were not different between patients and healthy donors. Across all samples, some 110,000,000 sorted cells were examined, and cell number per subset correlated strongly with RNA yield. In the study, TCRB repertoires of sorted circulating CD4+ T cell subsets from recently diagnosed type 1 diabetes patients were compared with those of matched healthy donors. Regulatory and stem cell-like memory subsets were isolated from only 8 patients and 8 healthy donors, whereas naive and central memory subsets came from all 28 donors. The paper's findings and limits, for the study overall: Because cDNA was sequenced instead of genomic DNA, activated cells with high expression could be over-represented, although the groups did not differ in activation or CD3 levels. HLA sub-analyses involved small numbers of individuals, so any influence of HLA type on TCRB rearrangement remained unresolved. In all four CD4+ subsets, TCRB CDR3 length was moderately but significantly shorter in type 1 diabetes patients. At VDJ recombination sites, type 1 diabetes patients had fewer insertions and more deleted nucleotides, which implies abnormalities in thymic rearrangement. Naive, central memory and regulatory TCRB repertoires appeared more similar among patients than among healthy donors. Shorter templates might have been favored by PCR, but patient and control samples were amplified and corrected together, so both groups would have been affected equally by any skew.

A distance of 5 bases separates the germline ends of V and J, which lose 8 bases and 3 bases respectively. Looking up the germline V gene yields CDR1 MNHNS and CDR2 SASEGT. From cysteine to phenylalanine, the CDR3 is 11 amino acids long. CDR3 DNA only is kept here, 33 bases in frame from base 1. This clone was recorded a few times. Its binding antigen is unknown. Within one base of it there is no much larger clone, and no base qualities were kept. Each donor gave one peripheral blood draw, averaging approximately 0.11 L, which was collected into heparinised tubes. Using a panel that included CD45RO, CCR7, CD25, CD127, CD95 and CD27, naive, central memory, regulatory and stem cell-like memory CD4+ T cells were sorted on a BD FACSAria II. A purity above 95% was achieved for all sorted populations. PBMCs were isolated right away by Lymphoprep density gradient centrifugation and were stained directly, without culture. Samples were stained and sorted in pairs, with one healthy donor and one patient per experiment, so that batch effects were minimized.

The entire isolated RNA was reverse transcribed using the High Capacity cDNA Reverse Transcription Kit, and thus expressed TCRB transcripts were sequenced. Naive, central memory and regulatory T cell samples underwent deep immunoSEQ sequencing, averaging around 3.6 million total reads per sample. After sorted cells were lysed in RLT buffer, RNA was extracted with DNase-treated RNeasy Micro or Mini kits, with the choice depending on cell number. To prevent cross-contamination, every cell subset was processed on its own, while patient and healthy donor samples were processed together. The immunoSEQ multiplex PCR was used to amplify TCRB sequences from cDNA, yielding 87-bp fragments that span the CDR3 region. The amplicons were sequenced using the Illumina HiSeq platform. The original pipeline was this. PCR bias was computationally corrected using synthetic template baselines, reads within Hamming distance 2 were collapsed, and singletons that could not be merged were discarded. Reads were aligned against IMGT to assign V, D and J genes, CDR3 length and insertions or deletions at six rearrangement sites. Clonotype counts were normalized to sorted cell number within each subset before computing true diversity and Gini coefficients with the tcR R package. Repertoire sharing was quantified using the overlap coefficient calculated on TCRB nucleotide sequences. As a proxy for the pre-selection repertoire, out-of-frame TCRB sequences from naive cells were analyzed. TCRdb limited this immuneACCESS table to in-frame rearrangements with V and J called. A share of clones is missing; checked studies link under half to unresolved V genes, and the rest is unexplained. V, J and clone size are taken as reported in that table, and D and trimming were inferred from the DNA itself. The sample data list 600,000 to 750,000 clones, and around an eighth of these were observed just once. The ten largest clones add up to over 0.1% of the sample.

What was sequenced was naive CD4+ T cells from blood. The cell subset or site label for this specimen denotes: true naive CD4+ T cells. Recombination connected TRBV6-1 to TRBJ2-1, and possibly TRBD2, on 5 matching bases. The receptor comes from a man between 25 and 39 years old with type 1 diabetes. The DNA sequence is TGTGCCAGCGACTACTACAATGAGCAGTTCTTC. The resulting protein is CASDYYNEQFF.